This record concerns one T cell receptor beta chain sequence. Its target is not known. The source of the sample is a study of blood T cells in healthy people across ages. The study's findings and limits: The unsorted PBMCs prevented any conclusive comparison of naive versus antigen-experienced cells.

Germline CDR1 SGHRS, CDR2 YFSETQ. This CDR3 is built from 15 residues. V lost 0 bases, J lost 0 bases, and 9 bases lay in between. It was with a sample-barcoded 5' primer and a J-beta primer mix that a second PCR of roughly 7 to 12 cycles was run. A single record per CDR3 protein comes from TCRdb applying MiXCR to the 5' RACE reads. The table has some 1.7 million distinct CDR3 sequences, roughly 28% seen once. This sequence joins TRBV5-1 and TRBJ1-1; D remains unclear. This receptor was identified in a woman under 40 in good health. The sequenced sample was blood. The CDR3 sequence is CASSLDSFVNTEAFF. The CDR3 coding sequence is TGCGCCAGCAGCTTGGATAGCTTCGTGAACACTGAAGCTTTCTTT. The complete variable domain, with remaining parts taken from reference TRBV5-1 and TRBJ1-1, reads KAGVTQTPRYLIKTRGQQVTLSCSPISGHRSVSWYQQTPGQGLQFLFEYFSETQRNKGNFPGRFSGRQFSNSRSEMNVSTLELGDSALYLCASSLDSFVNTEAFFGQGTRLTVV.